Reported below is one T cell receptor (beta chain). This sample was taken from a study of cytomegalovirus exposure and HLA in healthy donors. The PCR contained 60 Vbeta and 13 Jbeta primers. Sequenced by immunoSEQ multiplex PCR; TCRdb stores in-frame clones only, minus some. Here the sample spans under 200,000 clones, roughly 80% being singletons. Germline values: CDR1 SGHDT, CDR2 YYEEEE. With 0 bases removed from V and 6 bases from J, the gap between germline ends came to 14 bases. CDR3 length: 15 residues. The source is a man over 45 in good health and CMV-seropositive. The sequencing input was PBMCs. V and J are TRBV5-6 and TRBJ2-3, with a tentative D call TRBD2 (5 bases). CDR3 residues: CASSLVELARDTQYF. As DNA, the CDR3 is TGTGCCAGCAGCTTGGTAGAGCTAGCCAGGGATACGCAGTATTTT.